This T cell receptor beta chain originates from a study of T-cell memory formation after mild COVID-19. MiXCR, applied by TCRdb to the 5' RACE reads, yields one record per CDR3 protein. This table has fewer than 250,000 distinct CDR3 sequences, around 30% appearing once. CDR3 size: 15 residues. Germline V gene data show CDR1 as MNHNY and CDR2 as SVGAGI (reference sequence). Between the trimmed V and J ends, which lost 0 bases and 2 bases, there was a span of 10 bases. This clonotype came up many times. The sample comprised PBMCs or a T cell subset sorted from them (not recorded which). The TCR comes from an adult woman who had mild COVID-19 (a few samples of this study predate the infection). Cell type and time point are not known. The chain couples TRBV6-6 to TRBJ1-2; no firm D call. The CDR3 DNA reads TGTGCCAGCAGTTACTCAAGACTGCTAAACTATGGCTACACCTTC. Translated: CASSYSRLLNYGYTF.